This TCR beta chain was documented in a study of CD8 T cells in ankylosing spondylitis. The study, taken as a whole, reports: According to the report, clones linked to the disease were significantly enriched in matched synovial fluid samples taken from ankylosing spondylitis patients. CD8+ by phenotype, disease-linked clones were relatively rare in peripheral blood. Ankylosing spondylitis blood appeared to carry a characteristic TCR beta motif of roughly eight highly homologous variants.

The germline gives CDR1 SQVTM, CDR2 ANQGSEA. This CDR3 is built from 13 residues. V was trimmed by 4 bases and J by 1 base, leaving 9 bases between them. Quantitative 5'-RACE with molecular barcodes produced the TCR beta libraries. TCRdb passed the 5' RACE reads through MiXCR, listing each CDR3 protein once. The sample shows hundreds of thousands of distinct CDR3 sequences, roughly 25% of them seen only once. With respect to this clonotype: Its antigen is not known.

The sequence came from a male donor with ankylosing spondylitis. The chain links TRBV29-1 to TRBJ2-3; no definite D call. Sequenced sample: blood, either unsorted or a sorted T cell fraction (not recorded which). The CDR3 DNA is TGCAGCGTTGGCTGGGCCCGCACAGATACGCAGTATTTT. The encoded protein is CSVGWARTDTQYF.